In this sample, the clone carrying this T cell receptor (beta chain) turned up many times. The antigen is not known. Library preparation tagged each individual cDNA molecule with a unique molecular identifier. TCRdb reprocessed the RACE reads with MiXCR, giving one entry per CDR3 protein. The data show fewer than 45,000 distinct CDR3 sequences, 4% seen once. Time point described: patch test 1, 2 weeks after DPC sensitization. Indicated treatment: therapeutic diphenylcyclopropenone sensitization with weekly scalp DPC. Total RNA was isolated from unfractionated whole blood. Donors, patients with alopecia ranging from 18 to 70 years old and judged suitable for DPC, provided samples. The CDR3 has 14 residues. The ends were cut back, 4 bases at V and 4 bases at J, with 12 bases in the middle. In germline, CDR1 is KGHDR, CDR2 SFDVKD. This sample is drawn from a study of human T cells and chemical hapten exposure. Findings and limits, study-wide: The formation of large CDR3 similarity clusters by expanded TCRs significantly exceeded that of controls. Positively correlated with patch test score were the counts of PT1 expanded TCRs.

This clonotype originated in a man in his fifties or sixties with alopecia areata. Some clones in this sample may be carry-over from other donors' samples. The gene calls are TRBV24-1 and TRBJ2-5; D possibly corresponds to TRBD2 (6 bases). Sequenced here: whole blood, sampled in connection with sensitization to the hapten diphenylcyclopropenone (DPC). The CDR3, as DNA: TGTGCCACCAGTGAGCCGCGGGGCGGAGAGACCCAGTACTTC. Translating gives CATSEPRGGETQYF.